The 14 T cell receptor beta chains below were found in one sample sequenced in a study of blood T cell repertoires in COVID-19. Produced via immunoSEQ multiplex PCR; TCRdb's table is partial and in-frame only. This sample yields 120,000 to 150,000 clones, of which around 90% are seen a single time; approximately 10% belongs to the top ten. The source material was peripheral blood. These receptors all stem from a woman aged 80 or over with acute or convalescent COVID-19.

The chain uses TRBV7-2 and TRBJ1-2; 8 nucleotides line up with TRBD1. V lost 5 bases and J lost 5; bases outside the gene matches: 10. Germline loops: CDR1 SGHTA, CDR2 FQGNSA. This CDR3 has 15 residues. The CDR3 is CASSVRQGPSYGYTF. The CDR3 DNA reads TGTGCCAGCAGCGTCCGACAGGGGCCTTCGTATGGCTACACCTTC. Looking up the rest from reference TRBV7-2 and TRBJ1-2 gives the full variable domain: GAGVSQSPSNKVTEKGKDVELRCDPISGHTALYWYRQSLGQGLEFLIYFQGNSAPDKSGLPSDRFSAERTGGSVSTLTIQRTQQEDSAVYLCASSVRQGPSYGYTFGSGTRLTVV.

The chain combines TRBV9 with TRBJ1-5; unclear D gene. CDR3 length equals 15 residues. Trimming took 5 bases from V and 0 from J, leaving 12 bases between them. CDR1 and CDR2 from the germline V gene are SGDLS and YYNGEE. As DNA, the CDR3 is TGTGCCAGCAGTGACGGAGCTAATAGCAATCAGCCCCAGCATTTT. It is translated as CASSDGANSNQPQHF. The full variable domain, with the rest looked up from reference TRBV9 and TRBJ1-5, is DSGVTQTPKHLITATGQRVTLRCSPRSGDLSVYWYQQSLDQGLQFLIQYYNGEERAKGNILERFSAQQFPDLHSELNLSSLELGDSALYFCASSDGANSNQPQHFGDGTRLSIL.

V usage is TRBV2 and J usage is TRBJ2-2, with D unclear. This CDR3 spans 13 amino acids. The germline CDR1 and CDR2 sequences are SNHLY and FYNNEI. Deletions cut 7 bases from V and 6 bases from J, with 12 bases between. The CDR3 protein is CASKAIPPGELFF. DNA for the CDR3: TGTGCCAGCAAAGCGATACCCCCCGGGGAGCTGTTTTTT.

The chain is built from TRBV19 and TRBJ1-2, with 8 bases lining up with TRBD1. Trimming removed 2 bases from V and 8 bases from J; junction bases left unmatched: 10. Germline-derived CDR1 and CDR2 are LNHDA and SQIVND (reference sequence). The CDR3 contains 15 residues. The CDR3 sequence is CASSILRDRPGGYTF. The CDR3 nucleotides read TGTGCCAGTAGTATACTCCGGGACAGGCCTGGCGGCTACACCTTC.

The chain is built from TRBV19 and TRBJ1-4; D gene unclear. The CDR3 is 13 amino acids. Trimming stripped 0 bases from V and 5 bases from J, with 4 bases between. CDR1 and CDR2 (germline): LNHDA, SQIVND (reference sequence). The CDR3 spells CASSIERNEKLFF. The CDR3 DNA sequence: TGTGCCAGTAGTATAGAGAGAAATGAAAAACTGTTTTTT. The full variable domain, in which reference TRBV19 and TRBJ1-4 provide the parts outside the CDR3, is DGGITQSPKYLFRKEGQNVTLSCEQNLNHDAMYWYRQDPGQGLRLIYYSQIVNDFQKGDIAEGYSVSREKKESFPLTVTSAQKNPTAFYLCASSIERNEKLFFGSGTQLSVL.

This clone showed up just once. This chain links TRBV19 with TRBJ1-2; D gene uncertain. Germline CDR1 reads LNHDA; CDR2 reads SQIVND (reference sequence). This CDR3 is built from 15 residues. V was trimmed by 1 base and J by 2 bases, leaving 11 bases between them. CDR3 bases: TGTGCCAGTAGTATAGGCGGCAATACGAACTATGGCTACACCTTC. Translation gives CASSIGGNTNYGYTF.

This chain joins TRBV5-6 and TRBJ1-3; no clear D. The CDR3 has 14 amino acids. Germline V gene sequence: CDR1 SGHDT, CDR2 YYEEEE. V lost 4 bases and J lost 0, with 8 bases in between. The CDR3 DNA reads TGTGCCAGCAGCCGTGCGGACTCTGGAAACACCATATATTTT. Translated, it gives CASSRADSGNTIYF.

The chain has TRBV5-5 and TRBJ2-5; TRBD2 matches 7 bases. The CDR3 is 15 amino acids. The germline V gene has CDR1 SGHKS and CDR2 YYEKEE (reference sequence). The trim removed 5 bases at V and 5 bases at J, leaving 12 bases unmatched. Here the CDR3 DNA reads TGTGCCAGCAGGGAGACTAGCAGACTCGGGGAGACCCAGTACTTC. Encoded protein: CASRETSRLGETQYF.

This clone was picked up a small number of times. This sequence joins TRBV10-3 and TRBJ2-2, with 10 bases fitting TRBD1. With V trimmed by 8 bases and J by 2 bases, 2 bases remained unmatched. The CDR3 sequence is 14 residues long. The germline V gene encodes CDR1 ENHRY and CDR2 SYGVKD. This chain's CDR3 is CAIRDRGNTGELFF. In DNA form, the CDR3 reads TGTGCCATCCGGGACAGGGGCAACACCGGGGAGCTGTTTTTT.

The chain carries TRBV6-5 and TRBJ1-1, with D perhaps matching TRBD1 (5 bases). Germline-derived CDR1 and CDR2 are MNHEY and SVGAGI. V was shortened by 6 bases and J by 7 bases, with 18 bases between the two germline ends. There are 14 residues in the CDR3. The CDR3 DNA sequence: TGTGCCAGCAGCCCCGGGGCCCTGGGGGGTGAAGCTTTCTTT. Its protein is CASSPGALGGEAFF.

The chain joins TRBV3-1 (or the pseudogene TRBV3-2) to TRBJ1-2; D is undetermined. The germline gives CDR1 LGHDT, CDR2 YNNKEL (reference sequence). This CDR3 region has 13 residues. Trimming removed 0 bases at V and 7 bases at J, with 9 bases between. The CDR3 bases are TGTGCCAGCAGCCAAGACCGACTAGGTGGCTACACCTTC. The encoded protein is CASSQDRLGGYTF.

The rearrangement uses TRBV5-1 and TRBJ2-5; tentative D call: TRBD2 (5 bases). CDR1 is SGHRS, CDR2 YFSETQ, per germline. CDR3 length: 14 residues. V was clipped by 6 bases and J by 0 bases, with 12 bases between them. CDR3 nucleotides: TGCGCCAGCACCCCGGGAAACTACCAAGAGACCCAGTACTTC. Encoded protein: CASTPGNYQETQYF.

V usage is TRBV5-6 and J usage is TRBJ2-5; 9 bases line up with TRBD1. The CDR3 runs to 15 residues. Losses at the gene ends were 4 bases for V and 1 base for J; bases not matched to a gene: 5. CDR1 is SGHDT, CDR2 YYEEEE, per germline. DNA for the CDR3: TGTGCCAGCAGCCCCTTGACAGGGGGCCAAGAGACCCAGTACTTC. Its translation: CASSPLTGGQETQYF.

This sequence joins TRBV12-5 and TRBJ2-3; D unclear. Trimming took 5 bases from V and 3 from J, leaving 15 bases between them. Germline V CDR1 and CDR2: LGHNT, FRNRAP. The CDR3 spans 15 residues. CDR3 amino acids: CASGEGDSRTDTQYF. CDR3 in DNA: TGTGCTAGTGGTGAAGGAGACTCAAGGACAGATACGCAGTATTTT.